The clone carrying this T cell receptor beta chain was picked up a small number of times. Germline values: CDR1 SNHLY, CDR2 FYNNEI. The V gene end was trimmed by 4 bases and the J gene end by 2 bases; junction bases not matched to a gene: 9. CDR3 length: 16 residues. Sequencing used cDNA as its template, made by extracting RNA and reverse transcribing it. Produced via immunoSEQ multiplex PCR; TCRdb's table is partial and in-frame only. The table includes about 110,000 clones, around 59% detected once. This specimen belongs to a study of CD8+ T cells in alopecia areata. PBMCs were stained for CD3, CD4 and CD8, and CD4+ and CD8+ T cells were sorted.

V and J are TRBV2 and TRBJ2-7, with 9 positions matching TRBD2. The sample consisted of CD8+ T cells sorted from blood. The TCR sequence derives from a human donor in good health. CDR3 region: CASSVASGGNTYEQYF. In DNA form, the CDR3 reads TGTGCCAGCAGTGTGGCAAGCGGGGGGAATACCTACGAGCAGTACTTC.